This entry is about one T cell receptor beta chain. Its antigen remains unidentified. This entry belongs to a study of PD-1 blockade in classical Hodgkin lymphoma. Study-wide findings and caveats: Although disease activity or prior therapy may be involved, causes of the repertoire differences remain undefined.

From germline, CDR1 is MNHEY and CDR2 SVGAGI. The CDR3 is made up of 15 amino acids. Trimming removed 6 bases from V and 4 bases from J; junction bases left unmatched: 9. No patient escaped relapse after autologous stem cell transplantation, and brentuximab vedotin exposure varied. Sequenced by immunoSEQ multiplex PCR; TCRdb stores in-frame clones only, minus some. The top ten clones hold roughly 9% of a sample with 55,000 to 75,000 clones, 70% to 80% of them seen once. The chain couples TRBV6-5 to TRBJ1-5; 7 bases are shared with TRBD1. The source was peripheral blood mononuclear cells (PBMCs), collected before the second cycle of nivolumab. This receptor was obtained from a human donor with classical Hodgkin lymphoma. The CDR3 loop reads CASRVQTGTNQPQHF. As DNA, the CDR3 is TGTGCCAGCAGGGTTCAGACAGGGACTAATCAGCCCCAGCATTTT.